The rows below give T cell receptor beta chains drawn from one sample of a study of T cells after yellow fever vaccination. TCRdb re-called the 5' RACE reads through MiXCR, storing one row per CDR3 protein. The table includes over 300,000 distinct CDR3 sequences, approximately 3.8% detected once. Source: PBMCs, taken on the day of the yellow fever booster vaccination. Source of these receptors: a man aged 18 to 29 who received the YFV17D yellow fever vaccine. The CDR3 runs from the conserved cysteine through the conserved F or W. Fields, in order: D gene, CDR3 length, V gene, J gene, clone size, CDR3 protein, CDR3 DNA. A D gene is named only where the DNA matches it firmly. The size field is filled for only some rows; it gives once, few, many or a size class.

D: TRBD1
length: 15
V: TRBV15
J: TRBJ1-5
size: few
CDR3: CATSRRGQGSQPQHF
DNA: TGTGCCACCAGCCGAAGAGGACAGGGTTCTCAGCCCCAGCATTTT

D: .
length: 15
V: TRBV7-9
J: TRBJ1-2
size: many
CDR3: CASTSEPTGFYGYTF
DNA: TGTGCCAGCACCTCTGAACCCACAGGGTTCTATGGCTACACCTTC

D: .
length: 17
V: TRBV7-2
J: TRBJ2-3
size: few
CDR3: CASSLALWGGSTDTQYF
DNA: TGTGCCAGCAGCTTAGCTCTTTGGGGTGGGAGCACAGATACGCAGTATTTT

D: .
length: 15
V: TRBV7-2
J: TRBJ2-2
size: .
CDR3: CASSPRPTNTGELFF
DNA: TGTGCCAGCAGCCCCAGACCGACGAACACCGGGGAGCTGTTTTTT

D: .
length: 14
V: TRBV7-2
J: TRBJ2-7
size: few
CDR3: CASSSQETNYEQYF
DNA: TGTGCCAGCAGCTCACAGGAGACCAACTACGAGCAGTACTTC

D: .
length: 13
V: TRBV29-1
J: TRBJ2-2
size: many
CDR3: CSVGHPRTGELFF
DNA: TGCAGCGTGGGACATCCCAGGACCGGGGAGCTGTTTTTT

D: TRBD1
length: 14
V: TRBV12-3/TRBV12-4
J: TRBJ2-1
size: many
CDR3: CASSLTGGYNEQFF
DNA: TGTGCCAGCAGTTTGACAGGGGGGTACAATGAGCAGTTCTTC

D: TRBD2
length: 16
V: TRBV6-5
J: TRBJ2-7
size: few
CDR3: CASSYGSSGGLYEQYF
DNA: TGTGCCAGCAGTTACGGGTCTAGCGGGGGACTCTACGAGCAGTACTTC

D: .
length: 16
V: TRBV14
J: TRBJ2-5
size: many
CDR3: CASSQDPRRLLETQYF
DNA: TGTGCCAGCAGCCAAGATCCCCGAAGGCTTCTAGAGACCCAGTACTTC

D: TRBD1
length: 14
V: TRBV7-2
J: TRBJ2-5
size: .
CDR3: CASSVSQGRETQYF
DNA: TGTGCCAGCAGCGTATCACAGGGGAGAGAGACCCAGTACTTC

D: .
length: 16
V: TRBV7-9
J: TRBJ1-1
size: many
CDR3: CASSLGGSLTNTEAFF
DNA: TGTGCCAGCAGCTTAGGGGGCAGCCTGACGAACACTGAAGCTTTCTTT

D: .
length: 16
V: TRBV20-1
J: TRBJ2-4
size: many
CDR3: CSARLLTSLAKNIQYF
DNA: TGCAGTGCTAGACTACTAACCTCATTAGCCAAAAACATTCAGTACTTC

D: .
length: 12
V: TRBV28
J: TRBJ2-3
size: .
CDR3: CASGVNTDTQYF
DNA: TGTGCCAGCGGAGTAAACACAGATACGCAGTATTTT

D: .
length: 13
V: TRBV6-5
J: TRBJ1-1
size: .
CDR3: CASIGRGTTEAFF
DNA: TGTGCCAGCATCGGAAGGGGGACCACTGAAGCTTTCTTT

D: .
length: 12
V: TRBV12-5
J: TRBJ2-2
size: .
CDR3: CASGRYTGELFF
DNA: TGTGCTAGTGGCCGTTACACCGGGGAGCTGTTTTTT

D: TRBD2
length: 17
V: TRBV7-2
J: TRBJ2-3
size: many
CDR3: CASSPRGASGVRDTQYF
DNA: TGTGCCAGCAGCCCTCGAGGGGCCAGCGGGGTCAGAGATACGCAGTATTTT

D: .
length: 14
V: TRBV5-4
J: TRBJ2-2
size: .
CDR3: CASSLEAYTGELFF
DNA: TGTGCCAGCAGCTTGGAGGCATACACCGGGGAGCTGTTTTTT

D: .
length: 17
V: TRBV5-4
J: TRBJ1-3
size: many
CDR3: CASSLAPAGGGRNTIYF
DNA: TGTGCCAGCAGCTTGGCCCCTGCGGGAGGTGGAAGGAACACCATATATTTT

D: .
length: 17
V: TRBV18
J: TRBJ2-1
size: many
CDR3: CASSPRPQESSYNEQFF
DNA: TGTGCCAGCTCACCACGCCCCCAGGAGAGCTCCTACAATGAGCAGTTCTTC

D: TRBD1
length: 16
V: TRBV18
J: TRBJ2-1
size: few
CDR3: CASSPERGRPNNEQFF
DNA: TGTGCCAGCTCACCAGAGAGGGGGCGACCTAACAATGAGCAGTTCTTC

D: TRBD1
length: 14
V: TRBV7-9
J: TRBJ2-1
size: many
CDR3: CASSSWDREEGQFF
DNA: TGTGCCAGCAGCTCCTGGGACAGGGAAGAAGGGCAGTTCTTC

D: TRBD2
length: 14
V: TRBV7-9
J: TRBJ2-3
size: .
CDR3: CASCQRGVTDTQYF
DNA: TGTGCCAGCTGCCAGCGGGGGGTCACAGATACGCAGTATTTT

D: .
length: 14
V: TRBV6-5
J: TRBJ2-5
size: few
CDR3: CASSYFGEEETQYF
DNA: TGTGCCAGCAGTTACTTTGGGGAAGAAGAGACCCAGTACTTC

D: .
length: 14
V: TRBV4-1
J: TRBJ1-1
size: many
CDR3: CASSQVTGPTEAFF
DNA: TGCGCCAGCAGCCAAGTTACAGGGCCCACTGAAGCTTTCTTT

D: TRBD1
length: 18
V: TRBV7-6
J: TRBJ1-1
size: few
CDR3: CASSPRPGTGDVNTEAFF
DNA: TGTGCCAGCAGCCCCCGACCCGGAACAGGGGACGTCAACACTGAAGCTTTCTTT

D: .
length: 15
V: TRBV6-2/TRBV6-3
J: TRBJ2-7
size: .
CDR3: CASTVRGVSSYEQYF
DNA: TGTGCCAGCACGGTCAGGGGCGTTTCCTCCTACGAGCAGTACTTC

D: TRBD2
length: 15
V: TRBV10-1
J: TRBJ2-2
size: many
CDR3: CASRPGGVNTGELFF
DNA: TGCGCCAGCAGGCCCGGGGGGGTGAACACCGGGGAGCTGTTTTTT

D: .
length: 13
V: TRBV27
J: TRBJ2-7
size: few
CDR3: CASSLSERYEQYF
DNA: TGTGCCAGCAGTTTATCCGAGAGGTACGAGCAGTACTTC

D: TRBD1
length: 15
V: TRBV6-6
J: TRBJ1-2
size: many
CDR3: CASSYVQGGGFGYTF
DNA: TGTGCCAGCAGTTACGTACAGGGGGGAGGCTTTGGCTACACCTTC

D: .
length: 14
V: TRBV5-1
J: TRBJ2-1
size: many
CDR3: CASSFVGRLDEQFF
DNA: TGCGCCAGCAGCTTTGTCGGACGACTCGATGAGCAGTTCTTC

D: .
length: 13
V: TRBV12-3/TRBV12-4
J: TRBJ2-7
size: many
CDR3: CASSLPGSHEQYF
DNA: TGTGCCAGCAGCTTGCCAGGGAGCCACGAGCAGTACTTC

D: .
length: 14
V: TRBV6-6
J: TRBJ2-5
size: many
CDR3: CASSDSAGQETQYF
DNA: TGTGCCAGCAGTGACTCCGCAGGGCAAGAGACCCAGTACTTC

D: .
length: 12
V: TRBV7-2
J: TRBJ2-1
size: many
CDR3: CASSSAAREQFF
DNA: TGTGCCAGCAGCTCGGCCGCGCGGGAGCAGTTCTTC

D: TRBD1
length: 17
V: TRBV3-1
J: TRBJ2-3
size: few
CDR3: CASSQVGRDRFTDTQYF
DNA: TGTGCCAGCAGCCAAGTTGGCCGGGACAGGTTCACAGATACGCAGTATTTT

D: .
length: 13
V: TRBV5-1
J: TRBJ1-2
size: few
CDR3: CASSFGSGEGYTF
DNA: TGCGCCAGCAGCTTCGGGTCTGGCGAAGGCTACACCTTC

D: TRBD2
length: 16
V: TRBV4-3
J: TRBJ2-4
size: many
CDR3: CASSQAGSSGKNIQYF
DNA: TGCGCCAGCAGCCAAGCAGGGTCTAGCGGGAAAAACATTCAGTACTTC

D: .
length: 15
V: TRBV12-3/TRBV12-4
J: TRBJ2-5
size: many
CDR3: CASSGGRDFSETQYF
DNA: TGTGCCAGCAGTGGGGGACGGGATTTTTCGGAGACCCAGTACTTC

D: .
length: 12
V: TRBV27
J: TRBJ1-5
size: few
CDR3: CASRIGNQPQHF
DNA: TGTGCCAGCAGGATAGGCAATCAGCCCCAGCATTTT

D: .
length: 16
V: TRBV6-5
J: TRBJ2-5
size: many
CDR3: CASSYSIGGGPETQYF
DNA: TGTGCCAGCAGTTACTCGATTGGGGGGGGCCCGGAGACCCAGTACTTC

D: .
length: 12
V: TRBV20-1
J: TRBJ2-2
size: few
CDR3: CSARAGPGELFF
DNA: TGCAGTGCTAGAGCTGGGCCCGGGGAGCTGTTTTTT

D: .
length: 11
V: TRBV29-1
J: TRBJ2-1
size: many
CDR3: CSARLGREQFF
DNA: TGCAGCGCCCGACTTGGCCGTGAGCAGTTCTTC

D: TRBD1
length: 16
V: TRBV5-4
J: TRBJ2-5
size: few
CDR3: CASSLTGGILGETQYF
DNA: TGTGCCAGCAGCTTGACAGGGGGCATTTTAGGAGAGACCCAGTACTTC

D: .
length: 12
V: TRBV4-2
J: TRBJ2-1
size: many
CDR3: CASSQAEREQFF
DNA: TGTGCCAGCAGCCAAGCCGAACGTGAGCAGTTCTTC

D: .
length: 15
V: TRBV12-3/TRBV12-4
J: TRBJ1-5
size: many
CDR3: CASSPVGGISQPQHF
DNA: TGTGCCAGCAGCCCGGTGGGGGGAATTAGTCAGCCCCAGCATTTT

D: TRBD1
length: 15
V: TRBV7-9
J: TRBJ1-5
size: few
CDR3: CASSLLGTGYQPQHF
DNA: TGTGCCAGCAGCTTATTAGGGACAGGGTATCAGCCCCAGCATTTT

D: TRBD1
length: 12
V: TRBV12-3/TRBV12-4
J: TRBJ2-1
size: many
CDR3: CASSPGQGQQFF
DNA: TGTGCCAGCAGCCCCGGACAGGGTCAGCAGTTCTTC

D: .
length: 14
V: TRBV15
J: TRBJ1-4
size: .
CDR3: CATSRDRAKEKLFF
DNA: TGTGCCACCAGCAGAGACAGGGCAAAAGAAAAACTGTTTTTT

D: TRBD1
length: 14
V: TRBV7-6
J: TRBJ2-7
size: .
CDR3: CASSLPGQGYEQYF
DNA: TGTGCCAGCAGCTTGCCGGGACAGGGGTACGAGCAGTACTTC

D: .
length: 14
V: TRBV7-9
J: TRBJ1-2
size: many
CDR3: CASSRAGSVGGYTF
DNA: TGTGCCAGCAGCAGGGCCGGGTCCGTCGGTGGCTACACCTTC

D: .
length: 15
V: TRBV7-9
J: TRBJ2-3
size: many
CDR3: CASSLGLSSTDTQYF
DNA: TGTGCCAGCAGCTTAGGGCTGTCTAGCACAGATACGCAGTATTTT

D: TRBD2
length: 16
V: TRBV18
J: TRBJ2-3
size: .
CDR3: CASSPLRGGSTDTQYF
DNA: TGTGCCAGCTCACCACTGCGGGGGGGTTCCACAGATACGCAGTATTTT